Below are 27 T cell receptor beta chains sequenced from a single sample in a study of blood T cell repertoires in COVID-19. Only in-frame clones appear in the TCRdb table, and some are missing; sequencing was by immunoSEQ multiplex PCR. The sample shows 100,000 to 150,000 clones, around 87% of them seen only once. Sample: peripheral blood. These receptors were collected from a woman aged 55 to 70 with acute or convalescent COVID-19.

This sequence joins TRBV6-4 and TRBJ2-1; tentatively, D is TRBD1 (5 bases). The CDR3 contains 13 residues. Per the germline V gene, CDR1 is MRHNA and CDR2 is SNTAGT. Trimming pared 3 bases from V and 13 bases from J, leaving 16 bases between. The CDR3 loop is CASSDLGQGRQFF. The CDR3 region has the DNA TGTGCCAGCAGTGATTTAGGCCAGGGCCGACAGTTCTTC.

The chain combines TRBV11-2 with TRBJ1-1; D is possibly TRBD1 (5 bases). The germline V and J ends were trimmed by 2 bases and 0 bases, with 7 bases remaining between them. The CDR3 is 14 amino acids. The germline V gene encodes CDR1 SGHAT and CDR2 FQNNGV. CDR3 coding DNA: TGTGCCAGCAGCTTAAACAGGATGAACACTGAAGCTTTCTTT. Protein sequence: CASSLNRMNTEAFF.

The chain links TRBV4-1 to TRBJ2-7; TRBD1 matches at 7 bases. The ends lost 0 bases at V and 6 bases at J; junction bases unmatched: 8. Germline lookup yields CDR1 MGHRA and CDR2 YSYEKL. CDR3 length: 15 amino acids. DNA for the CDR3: TGCGCCAGCAGCCAAGATGGAGGCAGGGGGTCCGAGCAGTACTTC. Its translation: CASSQDGGRGSEQYF.

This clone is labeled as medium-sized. CDR3 region: CASSLKGQGASEAFF. The CDR3 coding sequence is TGCGCCAGCAGCTTGAAAGGACAGGGGGCCTCTGAAGCTTTCTTT. The V call is TRBV5-1, the J call TRBJ1-1; 11 bases match TRBD1. V shed 1 base, J shed 6 bases, and the junction held 5 bases outside the gene matches. Germline loops: CDR1 SGHRS, CDR2 YFSETQ. This CDR3 contains 15 residues.

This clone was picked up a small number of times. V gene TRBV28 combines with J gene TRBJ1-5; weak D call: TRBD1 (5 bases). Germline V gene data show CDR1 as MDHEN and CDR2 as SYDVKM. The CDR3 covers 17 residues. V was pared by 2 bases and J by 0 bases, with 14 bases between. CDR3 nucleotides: TGTGCCAGCAGTTTAGCTCGGACATCCTATAGCAATCAGCCCCAGCATTTT. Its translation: CASSLARTSYSNQPQHF.

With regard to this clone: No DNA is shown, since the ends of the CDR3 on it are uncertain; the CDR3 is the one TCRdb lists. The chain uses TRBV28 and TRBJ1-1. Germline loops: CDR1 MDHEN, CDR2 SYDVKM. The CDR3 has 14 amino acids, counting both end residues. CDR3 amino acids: CASSSSPGDTEAFF.

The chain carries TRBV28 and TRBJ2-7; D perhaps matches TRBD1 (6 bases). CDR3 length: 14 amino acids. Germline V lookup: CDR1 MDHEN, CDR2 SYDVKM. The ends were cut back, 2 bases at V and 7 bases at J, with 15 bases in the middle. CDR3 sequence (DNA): TGTGCCAGCAGTTTACCACAGGGTGCCAGGGAGCAGTACTTC. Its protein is CASSLPQGAREQYF.

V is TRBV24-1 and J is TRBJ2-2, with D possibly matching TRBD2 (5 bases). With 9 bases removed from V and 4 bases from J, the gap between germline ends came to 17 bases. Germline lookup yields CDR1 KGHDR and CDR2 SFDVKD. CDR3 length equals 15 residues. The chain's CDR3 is CATQSASGITGELFF. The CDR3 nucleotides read TGTGCCACCCAATCGGCTTCGGGAATCACCGGGGAGCTGTTTTTT.

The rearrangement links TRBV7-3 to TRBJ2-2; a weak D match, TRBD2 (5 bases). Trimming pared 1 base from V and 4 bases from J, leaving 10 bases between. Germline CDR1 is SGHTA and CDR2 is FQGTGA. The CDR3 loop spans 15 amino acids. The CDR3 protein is CASSLSGRGTGELFF. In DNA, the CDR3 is TGTGCCAGCAGCTTAAGTGGGAGAGGCACCGGGGAGCTGTTTTTT. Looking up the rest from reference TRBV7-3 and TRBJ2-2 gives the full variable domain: GAGVSQTPSNKVTEKGKYVELRCDPISGHTALYWYRQSLGQGPEFLIYFQGTGAADDSGLPNDRFFAVRPEGSVSTLKIQRTERGDSAVYLCASSLSGRGTGELFFGEGSRLTVL.

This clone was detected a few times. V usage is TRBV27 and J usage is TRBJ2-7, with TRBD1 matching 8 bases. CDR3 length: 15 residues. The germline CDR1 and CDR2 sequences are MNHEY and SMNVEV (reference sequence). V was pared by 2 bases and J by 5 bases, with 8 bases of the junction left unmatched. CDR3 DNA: TGTGCCAGCAGTTTAACCGGGACAGGACACCACGAGCAGTACGTC. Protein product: CASSLTGTGHHEQYV.

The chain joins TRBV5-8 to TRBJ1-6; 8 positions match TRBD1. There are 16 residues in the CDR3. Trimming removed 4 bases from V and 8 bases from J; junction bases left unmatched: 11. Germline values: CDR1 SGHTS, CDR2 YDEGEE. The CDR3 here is CASSMGDRLGHSPLHF. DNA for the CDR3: TGTGCCAGCAGCATGGGGGACAGGCTTGGGCATTCACCCCTCCACTTT.

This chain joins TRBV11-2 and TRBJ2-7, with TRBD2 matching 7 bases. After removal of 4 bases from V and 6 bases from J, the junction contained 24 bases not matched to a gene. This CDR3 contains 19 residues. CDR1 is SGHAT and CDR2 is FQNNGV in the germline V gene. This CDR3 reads CASSWAVPGSSGGRFEQYF. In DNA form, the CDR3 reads TGTGCCAGCAGCTGGGCGGTTCCGGGCTCCTCGGGAGGCAGATTCGAGCAGTACTTC.

In DNA, the CDR3 is TGTGCCAGTAGTATAGATTGGAGCGGGCAGTTATATGGCTACACCTTC. Amino acid sequence: CASSIDWSGQLYGYTF. The chain is built from TRBV19 and TRBJ1-2; D unclear. CDR1 is LNHDA, CDR2 SQIVND, per germline (reference sequence). The V and J ends lost 0 bases and 5 bases respectively, with 16 bases between them. This CDR3 has 16 residues. Filled out from reference TRBV19 and TRBJ1-2, the complete variable domain reads DGGITQSPKYLFRKEGQNVTLSCEQNLNHDAMYWYRQDPGQGLRLIYYSQIVNDFQKGDIAEGYSVSREKKESFPLTVTSAQKNPTAFYLCASSIDWSGQLYGYTFGSGTRLTVV.

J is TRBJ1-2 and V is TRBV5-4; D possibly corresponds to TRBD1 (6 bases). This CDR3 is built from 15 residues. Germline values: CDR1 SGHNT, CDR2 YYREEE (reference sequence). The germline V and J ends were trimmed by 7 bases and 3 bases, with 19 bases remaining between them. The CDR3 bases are TGTGCCAGCGGAGCCCGGGGTGCAGGGGACTATGGCTACACCTTC. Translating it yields CASGARGAGDYGYTF.

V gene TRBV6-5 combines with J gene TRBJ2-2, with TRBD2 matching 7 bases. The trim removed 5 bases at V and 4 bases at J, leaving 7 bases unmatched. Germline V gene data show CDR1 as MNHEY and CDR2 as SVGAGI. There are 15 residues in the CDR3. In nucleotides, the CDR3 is TGTGCCAGCAGTCTCCCTAGCGGAATCACCGGGGAGCTGTTTTTT. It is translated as CASSLPSGITGELFF.

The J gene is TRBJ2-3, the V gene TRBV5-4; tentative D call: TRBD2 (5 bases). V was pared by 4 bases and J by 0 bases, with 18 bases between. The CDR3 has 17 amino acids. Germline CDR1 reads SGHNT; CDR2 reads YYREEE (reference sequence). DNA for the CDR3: TGTGCCAGCAGCCCCTCCGCCGGGGTCGCTAGCACAGATACGCAGTATTTT. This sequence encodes CASSPSAGVASTDTQYF.

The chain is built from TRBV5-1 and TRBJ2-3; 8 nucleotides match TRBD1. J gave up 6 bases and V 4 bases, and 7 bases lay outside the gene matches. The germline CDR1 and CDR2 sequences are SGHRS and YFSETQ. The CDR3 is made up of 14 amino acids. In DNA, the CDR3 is TGCGCCAGCAGCCCCGGACAGGGTTGGGATACGCAGTATTTT. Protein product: CASSPGQGWDTQYF.

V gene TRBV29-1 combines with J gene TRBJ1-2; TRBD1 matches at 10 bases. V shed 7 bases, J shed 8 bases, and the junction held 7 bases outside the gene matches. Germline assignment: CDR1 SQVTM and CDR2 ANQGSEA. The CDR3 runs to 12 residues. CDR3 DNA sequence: TGCAGCGCTGGACAGGGGGAAGGAGGCTACACCTTC. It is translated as CSAGQGEGGYTF.

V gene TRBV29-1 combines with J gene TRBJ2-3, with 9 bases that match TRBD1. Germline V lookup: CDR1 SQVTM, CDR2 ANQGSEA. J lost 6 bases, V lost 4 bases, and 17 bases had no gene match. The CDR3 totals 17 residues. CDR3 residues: CSVGYGLGDRVFDTQYF. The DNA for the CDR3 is TGCAGCGTTGGATACGGGCTGGGGGACAGGGTCTTTGATACGCAGTATTTT.

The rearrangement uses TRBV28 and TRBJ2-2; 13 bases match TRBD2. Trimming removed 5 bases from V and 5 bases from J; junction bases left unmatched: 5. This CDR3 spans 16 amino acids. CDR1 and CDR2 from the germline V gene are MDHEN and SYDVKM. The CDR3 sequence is CASSLGTSGVTGELFF. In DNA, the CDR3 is TGTGCCAGCAGTCTGGGGACTAGCGGGGTTACCGGGGAGCTGTTTTTT.

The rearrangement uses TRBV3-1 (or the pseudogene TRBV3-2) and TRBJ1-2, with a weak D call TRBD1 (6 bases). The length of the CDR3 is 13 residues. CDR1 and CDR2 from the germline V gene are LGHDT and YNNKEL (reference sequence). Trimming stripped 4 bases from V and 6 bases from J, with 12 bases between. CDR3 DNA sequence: TGTGCCAGCAGCCTGAGGGGGGGTAATGGCTACACCTTC. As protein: CASSLRGGNGYTF.

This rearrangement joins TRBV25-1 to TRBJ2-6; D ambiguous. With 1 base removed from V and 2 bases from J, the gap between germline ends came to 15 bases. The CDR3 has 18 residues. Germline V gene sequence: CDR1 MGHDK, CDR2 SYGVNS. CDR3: CASSESFGRPPGANVLTF. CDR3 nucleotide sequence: TGTGCCAGCAGTGAATCGTTTGGCAGGCCCCCTGGGGCCAACGTCCTGACTTTC.

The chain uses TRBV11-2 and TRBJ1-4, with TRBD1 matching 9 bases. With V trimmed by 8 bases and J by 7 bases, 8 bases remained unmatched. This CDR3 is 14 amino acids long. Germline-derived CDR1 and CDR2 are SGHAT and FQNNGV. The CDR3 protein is CASHTGGGGEKLFF. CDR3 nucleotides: TGTGCCAGCCATACAGGGGGCGGGGGTGAAAAACTGTTTTTT.

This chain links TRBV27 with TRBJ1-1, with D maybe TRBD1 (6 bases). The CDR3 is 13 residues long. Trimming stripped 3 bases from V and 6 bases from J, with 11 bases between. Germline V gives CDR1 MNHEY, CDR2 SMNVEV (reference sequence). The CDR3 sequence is CASSFGTRAEAFF. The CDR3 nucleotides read TGTGCCAGCAGTTTTGGGACAAGGGCTGAAGCTTTCTTT.

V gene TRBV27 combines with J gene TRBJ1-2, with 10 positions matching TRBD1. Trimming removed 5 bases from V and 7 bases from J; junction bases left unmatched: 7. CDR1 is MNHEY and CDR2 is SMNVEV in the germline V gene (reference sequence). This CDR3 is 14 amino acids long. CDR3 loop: CASSMGQGMGGYTF. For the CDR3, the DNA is TGTGCCAGCAGTATGGGACAGGGGATGGGTGGCTACACCTTC.

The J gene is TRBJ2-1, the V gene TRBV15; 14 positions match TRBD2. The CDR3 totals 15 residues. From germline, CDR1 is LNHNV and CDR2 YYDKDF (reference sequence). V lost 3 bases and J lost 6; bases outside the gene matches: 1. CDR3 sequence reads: CATSRGLAGVNEQFF. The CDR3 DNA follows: TGTGCCACCAGCAGGGGACTAGCGGGAGTCAATGAGCAGTTCTTC.

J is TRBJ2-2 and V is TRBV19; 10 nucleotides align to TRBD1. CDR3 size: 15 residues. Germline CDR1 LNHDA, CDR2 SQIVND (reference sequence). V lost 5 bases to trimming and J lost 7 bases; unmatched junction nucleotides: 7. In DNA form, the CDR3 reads TGTGCCAGTAGTCTGACAGGGGGCGGGAACGGGGAGCTGTTTTTT. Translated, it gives CASSLTGGGNGELFF. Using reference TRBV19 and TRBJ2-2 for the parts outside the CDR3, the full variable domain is DGGITQSPKYLFRKEGQNVTLSCEQNLNHDAMYWYRQDPGQGLRLIYYSQIVNDFQKGDIAEGYSVSREKKESFPLTVTSAQKNPTAFYLCASSLTGGGNGELFFGEGSRLTVL.